One sample yielded the 26 T cell receptor beta chains listed below, sequenced in a study of T-cell memory formation after mild COVID-19. TCRdb fed the 5' RACE reads into MiXCR, producing one record per CDR3 protein. This repertoire shows hundreds of thousands of distinct CDR3 sequences, approximately 13% found once; its top ten account for 20% to 25%. Sequencing was carried out using PBMCs or a T cell subset sorted from them (not recorded which). The receptors come from a man aged 18 to 29 who had mild COVID-19 (a few samples of this study predate the infection). Cell type and time point are not known.

This clonotype was detected many times. The V call is TRBV20-1, the J call TRBJ2-3; D call uncertain. There are 13 residues in the CDR3. V lost 0 bases and J lost 9, with 13 bases in between. The germline gives CDR1 DFQATT, CDR2 SNEGSKA (reference sequence). The DNA of the CDR3 is TGCAGTGCTAGAGATTTAGTCAGAGTGACGCAGTATTTT. Translating gives CSARDLVRVTQYF.

This clonotype has more than one count but fewer than ten. V usage is TRBV12-3 or TRBV12-4 and J usage is TRBJ1-2, with D possibly TRBD1 on 5 matching bases. V was pared by 5 bases and J by 8 bases, with 9 bases between. This CDR3 contains 11 residues. The CDR3 spells CASSRQSGYTF. The CDR3 DNA follows: TGTGCCAGCAGTCGACAGTCGGGCTACACCTTC.

In its sample, this clonotype was seen a few times. This chain connects TRBV6-5 to TRBJ1-2; 8 bases are shared with TRBD1. V was clipped by 6 bases and J by 2 bases; unmatched bases: 8. The CDR3 totals 15 residues. Germline loops: CDR1 MNHEY, CDR2 SVGAGI. DNA for the CDR3: TGTGCCAGCAGACGGACAGGGAACCTCAACTATGGCTACACCTTC. This gives the protein CASRRTGNLNYGYTF.

CDR3 region: CAISERPTEAFF. The CDR3 DNA reads as TGTGCCATCAGTGAACGTCCAACGGAAGCTTTCTTT. The chain couples TRBV10-3 to TRBJ1-1; unclear D gene. V dropped 3 bases and J dropped 8 bases, with 10 bases sitting between them. CDR3 length: 12 residues. Germline values: CDR1 ENHRY, CDR2 SYGVKD.

V usage is TRBV7-2 and J usage is TRBJ2-7; 9 bases map to TRBD1. Germline loops: CDR1 SGHTA, CDR2 FQGNSA. The CDR3 spans 15 residues. Trimming cost V 3 bases and J 2 bases; bases outside gene matches: 5. DNA of the CDR3: TGTGCCAGCAGCTTTTACAGGGGGCCGACCTACGAGCAGTACTTC. Protein: CASSFYRGPTYEQYF. Variable domain in full (rest from reference TRBV7-2 and TRBJ2-7): GAGVSQSPSNKVTEKGKDVELRCDPISGHTALYWYRQSLGQGLEFLIYFQGNSAPDKSGLPSDRFSAERTGGSVSTLTIQRTQQEDSAVYLCASSFYRGPTYEQYFGPGTRLTVT.

This clonotype was counted at least ten times. The chain carries TRBV28 and TRBJ2-1; TRBD2 agrees at 10 bases. Germline CDR1 is MDHEN and CDR2 is SYDVKM. Germline trimming cut 5 bases from V and 7 bases from J; bases unmatched to any gene: 11. The CDR3 runs 16 residues. The CDR3 DNA reads as TGTGCCAGCAGTATCTTAGCGGGGGGCGAGGCTAATGAGCAGTTCTTC. This gives the protein CASSILAGGEANEQFF.

This clonotype was recorded many times. The CDR3, as DNA: TGCGCCAGCAGCCAAGATCTGGGTGTTGCAGGACGAGGGAACAATGAGCAGTTCTTC. Amino acid sequence: CASSQDLGVAGRGNNEQFF. The chain employs TRBV4-3 and TRBJ2-1; D possibly corresponds to TRBD2 (5 bases). This CDR3 has 19 residues. CDR1 and CDR2 (germline): LGHNA, YSLEER. The V gene lost 0 bases and the J gene lost 5 bases, with 23 bases spanning the gap.

This clonotype showed up just a few times. V gene TRBV2 combines with J gene TRBJ2-2; D gene unclear. CDR1 and CDR2 from the germline V gene are SNHLY and FYNNEI. Deletions cut 7 bases from V and 5 bases from J, with 14 bases between. The CDR3 consists of 14 residues. The CDR3 DNA is TGTGCCAGCAAAAAAAGTGTCTTTACCGGGGAGCTGTTTTTT. It specifies CASKKSVFTGELFF.

Remarks on this clonotype: Given a much more abundant clone one base away, this may be a read error. The chain couples TRBV5-1 to TRBJ2-1; D is possibly TRBD2 (6 bases). This CDR3 has 16 residues. Germline CDR1 is SGHRS and CDR2 is YFSETQ. The DNA for the CDR3 is TGCGCCAGCACCCGAGGGACGGCGGGGACCTACAATGAGCAGTCCTTC. As protein: CASTRGTAGTYNEQSF.

A few counts support this clonotype. The gene calls are TRBV15 and TRBJ2-1, with unresolved D. From germline, CDR1 is LNHNV and CDR2 YYDKDF (reference sequence). The CDR3 has 15 residues. The V and J ends lost 1 base and 4 bases respectively, with 11 bases between them. The CDR3 spells CATSRGGAVYNEQFF. Here the CDR3 DNA reads TGTGCCACCAGCAGAGGTGGCGCGGTATACAATGAGCAGTTCTTC. Combining the CDR3 with reference TRBV15 and TRBJ2-1 gives the whole variable domain DAMVIQNPRYQVTQFGKPVTLSCSQTLNHNVMYWYQQKSSQAPKLLFHYYDKDFNNEADTPDNFQSRRPNTSFCFLDIRSPGLGDTAMYLCATSRGGAVYNEQFFGPGTRLTVL.

This clonotype has a count of ten or more. The gene calls are TRBV5-1 and TRBJ2-3, with D perhaps TRBD2 (6 bases). The CDR3 covers 16 residues. Germline V gives CDR1 SGHRS, CDR2 YFSETQ. V was trimmed by 5 bases and J by 2 bases, leaving 18 bases between them. The CDR3 coding sequence is TGCGCCAGCAGGAGGGTCGGGGGATTGAACACAGATACGCAGTATTTT. Translation: CASRRVGGLNTDTQYF.

The V call is TRBV14, the J call TRBJ2-3; D might be TRBD1 or TRBD2, each matching 6 bases. V lost 4 bases, J lost 4 bases, and 15 bases lay in between. This CDR3 region has 15 residues. CDR1 and CDR2 from the germline V gene are SGHDN and FVKESK. The CDR3 here is CASSRRGHLADTQYF. In DNA form, the CDR3 reads TGTGCCAGCAGCCGACGGGGGCATCTGGCAGATACGCAGTATTTT.

This chain connects TRBV27 to TRBJ2-7, with no clear D. The CDR3 extends over 12 amino acids. The ends were cut back, 6 bases at V and 5 bases at J, with 11 bases in the middle. Germline loops: CDR1 MNHEY, CDR2 SMNVEV (reference sequence). The CDR3 DNA sequence: TGTGCCAGCAGCCACATCCCGGACGAGCAGTACTTC. Amino acids: CASSHIPDEQYF.

This clonotype was found many times. This chain connects TRBV5-6 to TRBJ1-4; D possibly corresponds to TRBD1 (5 bases). CDR1 and CDR2 from the germline V gene are SGHDT and YYEEEE. V was trimmed by 2 bases and J by 7 bases, leaving 15 bases between them. CDR3 length: 15 residues. CDR3 residues: CASSFLSRDGEKLFF. CDR3 nucleotides: TGTGCCAGCAGCTTCTTATCCAGGGACGGTGAAAAACTGTTTTTT.

This clonotype was seen many times. The gene calls are TRBV12-3 or TRBV12-4 and TRBJ1-2, with 10 positions matching TRBD1. V lost 5 bases, J lost 4 bases, and 4 bases stayed unmatched. This CDR3 contains 14 residues. The CDR3 is CASSRGQGIYGYTF. DNA of the CDR3: TGTGCCAGCAGTCGGGGACAGGGGATCTATGGCTACACCTTC.

The chain combines TRBV6-5 with TRBJ1-1; TRBD1 matches at 12 bases. Germline assignment: CDR1 MNHEY and CDR2 SVGAGI. Germline trimming cut 2 bases from V and 12 bases from J; bases unmatched to any gene: 4. This CDR3 contains 13 residues. The CDR3 DNA follows: TGTGCCAGCAGTTACCCGGGACAGGGGGCCTCTTTCTTT. Translation gives CASSYPGQGASFF.

A word on this clonotype: Given the absence of the conserved phenylalanine or tryptophan at the CDR3 end, a read error is likely. The chain couples TRBV5-1 to TRBJ1-2; D gene uncertain. Looked up from germline, CDR1 is SGHRS and CDR2 is YFSETQ. Trimming pared 0 bases from V and 0 bases from J, leaving 9 bases between. This CDR3 has 15 amino acids. The CDR3 DNA follows: TGCGCCAGCAGCTTGGGAGACGCTTCTAACTATGGCTACACCCTC. Translating it yields CASSLGDASNYGYTL.

Only one count was recorded for this clonotype. J is TRBJ1-1 and V is TRBV20-1; D is unclear. The V and J ends lost 8 bases and 4 bases respectively, with 17 bases between them. Germline assignment: CDR1 DFQATT and CDR2 SNEGSKA (reference sequence). This CDR3 is built from 13 residues. The CDR3 reads CSPTGPPGTEAFF. The CDR3 DNA reads TGCAGTCCGACGGGCCCCCCGGGCACTGAAGCTTTCTTT.

In its sample, this clonotype was seen many times. The chain has TRBV6-2 or TRBV6-3 and TRBJ2-1, with D hard to call. The CDR3 loop spans 12 amino acids. V was cut by 7 bases and J by 0 bases, with 4 bases left in between. CDR1 is MNHEY and CDR2 is SVGEGT in the germline V gene. DNA of the CDR3: TGTGCCAGCAAGAGCTCCTACAATGAGCAGTTCTTC. Translated: CASKSSYNEQFF.

This clonotype was seen more than once but under ten times. The J gene is TRBJ1-1, the V gene TRBV2; D gene ambiguous. V lost 7 bases, J lost 2 bases, and 11 bases lay in between. CDR3 length equals 13 residues. Germline V gene data show CDR1 as SNHLY and CDR2 as FYNNEI. The CDR3 reads CASTPAPNTEAFF. DNA of the CDR3: TGTGCCAGCACCCCGGCCCCTAACACTGAAGCTTTCTTT.

This clonotype was counted ten times or more. The chain couples TRBV7-2 to TRBJ2-5, with TRBD1 identical over 8 bases. Germline loops: CDR1 SGHTA, CDR2 FQGNSA. The CDR3 covers 15 residues. The junction had 5 bases not matched to a gene; V was cut back by 1 base and J by 4 bases. In DNA, the CDR3 is TGTGCCAGCAGCTTAGACAGGGGGACCGGAGAGACCCAGTACTTC. Its protein product is CASSLDRGTGETQYF.

This clonotype was seen a handful of times. This rearrangement joins TRBV4-2 to TRBJ2-1; 7 bases agree with TRBD2. Trimming took 0 bases from V and 4 from J; bases not matched to a gene: 9. CDR1 is LGHNA and CDR2 is YNFKEQ in the germline V gene. The CDR3 spans 17 residues. CDR3 in amino acids: CASSQEKSGGPYNEQFF. The CDR3 nucleotides read TGTGCCAGCAGCCAAGAGAAGTCGGGGGGTCCGTACAATGAGCAGTTCTTC.

The V and J genes are TRBV6-2 or TRBV6-3 and TRBJ1-2, with D possibly matching TRBD1 (6 bases). Trimming shortened V by 5 bases and J by 4 bases, and 11 bases separated the two germline ends. This CDR3 contains 13 residues. Germline CDR1 MNHEY, CDR2 SVGEGT. In nucleotides, the CDR3 is TGTGCCAGCAGTCAGGGGAACGGCTATGGCTACACCTTC. Translated, it gives CASSQGNGYGYTF.

The rearrangement uses TRBV11-3 and TRBJ2-7; D assignment may be TRBD1 or TRBD2 (6 bases each). The CDR3 is made up of 19 amino acids. CDR1 SGHNT and CDR2 YENEEA come from the germline V gene. V was trimmed by 5 bases and J by 0 bases, leaving 26 bases between them. The CDR3 here is CASSTPPLGGGPSSYEQYV. In DNA form, the CDR3 reads TGTGCCAGCAGCACACCACCCCTGGGTGGGGGGCCAAGCTCCTACGAGCAGTACGTC.

V gene TRBV11-3 combines with J gene TRBJ2-5, with D possibly being TRBD1 (6 bases). The CDR3 is 15 residues long. Deletions cut 5 bases from V and 4 bases from J, with 17 bases between. Germline loops: CDR1 SGHNT, CDR2 YENEEA. Written as DNA, the CDR3 is TGTGCCAGCAGCCCCCGGGCAGGGGTGACAGAGACCCAGTACTTC. Its protein product is CASSPRAGVTETQYF.

Notes on this clonotype: A much larger clone sits a single nucleotide away, making a read error possible. The chain links TRBV7-2 to TRBJ2-2; 7 bases line up with TRBD2. Germline V gene data show CDR1 as SGHTA and CDR2 as FQGNSA. The CDR3 spans 17 residues. In nucleotides, the CDR3 is TGTGCCAGCAGCTTATGGGCGGGGGTTCCGAACACCGGGGAGCTGTTGTTT. Its protein product is CASSLWAGVPNTGELLF. The full variable domain, rest sourced from reference TRBV7-2 and TRBJ2-2, is GAGVSQSPSNKVTEKGKDVELRCDPISGHTALYWYRQSLGQGLEFLIYFQGNSAPDKSGLPSDRFSAERTGGSVSTLTIQRTQQEDSAVYLCASSLWAGVPNTGELLFGEGSRLTVL.